This T cell receptor beta chain was retrieved from a study of cytomegalovirus exposure and HLA in healthy donors. Study-wide background: Researchers found that about 82% of 350 to 500 genotyped donors fell within the Caucasian-associated ancestry cluster. Study-level points and caveats: In vitro work confirmed that a few CMV-associated chains recognize CMV antigens. The majority of TCR sequences were rare, yet some public TCRs appeared in many donors. V- and J-gene trimming in TCR beta was tied to a missense DCLRE1C variant by an analysis performed later.

This CDR3 is built from 14 residues. V lost 5 bases to trimming and J lost 7 bases, with 17 bases between them. Germline loops: CDR1 MNHEY, CDR2 SVGAGI. PCR amplification relied on 60 Vbeta primers (plus 13 Jbeta primers). Clones were sequenced by immunoSEQ multiplex PCR, and TCRdb holds only the in-frame ones, with some missing. The data show 100,000 to 150,000 clones, around 80% seen once. As for this clone: Its antigen is still unknown.

V gene TRBV6-5 combines with J gene TRBJ2-5; TRBD1 might be the D (6 bases). The TCR originated in a man aged 30 to 45 in good health and CMV-seronegative. The sequencing sample was made of PBMCs. For the CDR3, the DNA is TGTGCCAGCAGTACGGACAGACTTGTAGGGACCCAGTACTTC. It translates to CASSTDRLVGTQYF.